This T cell receptor (beta chain) originates from a study of OX40 agonist ivuxolimab in advanced cancers. Across the whole study: Having had anti-PD-1, anti-PD-L1 or anti-CTLA-4 therapy before was allowed, and roughly 40% had some. There were three patients with partial responses, one having hepatocellular carcinoma and two cutaneous melanoma.

A word on this clone: As yet, its antigen is unknown.

The V and J ends lost 0 bases and 0 bases respectively, with 15 bases between them. CDR3 length equals 18 residues. In germline, CDR1 is SGHNT, CDR2 YENEEA. Sequencing was performed with immunoSEQ multiplex PCR; in TCRdb, only in-frame clones are kept and a portion is missing. The data show roughly 63,000 clones, 83% seen once. Study-wide points: At doses 0.1 to 3.0 mg/kg, CD4+ and CD8+ clones expanded.

The sequence was obtained from an adult with an advanced solid tumor such as melanoma, head and neck, liver or kidney cancer. Sample: CD4+ or CD8+ T cells sorted from blood, taken in a trial of the OX40 agonist ivuxolimab. The rearrangement joins TRBV11-3 to TRBJ1-5; D gene ambiguous. The DNA of the CDR3 is TGTGCCAGCAGCTTAGATCCCCCCCCCGATTATAGCAATCAGCCCCAGCATTTT. Protein: CASSLDPPPDYSNQPQHF.